This paragraph covers one T cell receptor (beta chain) sequence. Its antigen is unidentified. This sample is part of a study of cytomegalovirus exposure and HLA in healthy donors. Study details: Previous work identified roughly 120 million unique TCR beta sequences from roughly 170 million T cells. Study observations and caveats: Reports showed the classifier diagnosing cytomegalovirus status with high specificity and sensitivity.

PCR amplification relied on 60 Vbeta primers (plus 13 Jbeta primers). Profiled with immunoSEQ multiplex PCR; TCRdb holds only in-frame clones, not every one. Of around 99,000 clones in the sample, under 80% were seen once. Trimming took 4 bases from V and 1 from J, leaving 11 bases between them. This CDR3 is 14 amino acids long. CDR1 SGHRS and CDR2 YFSETQ come from the germline V gene. Sequenced material: PBMCs. The rearrangement uses TRBV5-1 and TRBJ1-1; D call uncertain. The TCR comes from a woman aged 30 to 39 in good health and CMV-seronegative. CDR3 nucleotide sequence: TGCGCCAGCAGCCCCAGTTGGGCGAACACTGAAGCTTTCTTT. It is translated as CASSPSWANTEAFF.